These 16 T cell receptor beta chains were all obtained from the same sample, sequenced in a study of STAT5B mutations in CD4+ large granular lymphocyte leukemia. Measured with immunoSEQ multiplex PCR; TCRdb has only the in-frame clones, and not every one. Of tens of thousands of clones listed, 75% are singletons. Sequencing input: CD4+ T cells from blood buffy coats. These receptors were obtained from a human donor in good health.

DNA for the CDR3: TGTGCCAGCAGCCTGAACACAGGGCTGGGAGAGACCCAGTACTTC. Protein sequence: CASSLNTGLGETQYF. V and J are TRBV7-9 and TRBJ2-5, with D perhaps matching TRBD1 (6 bases). This CDR3 spans 15 amino acids. V lost 5 bases and J lost 4, with 17 bases in between. Germline V gene sequence: CDR1 SEHNR, CDR2 FQNEAQ (reference sequence).

The CDR3 DNA follows: TGCGCCAGCAGCCCGAGGGGGGAGGTACTCAATGAGCAGTTCTTC. Amino acids: CASSPRGEVLNEQFF. This chain links TRBV5-1 with TRBJ2-1, with D tentatively TRBD1 or TRBD2 (6 bases each). Per germline, CDR1 SGHRS and CDR2 YFSETQ. The V end lost 4 bases, the J end lost 6 bases, and 17 bases lay between the germline ends. The CDR3 is 15 amino acids.

There are a few counts of this clone. The chain joins TRBV28 to TRBJ2-7; possible D gene TRBD1, 5 bases. The V end lost 7 bases, the J end lost 3 bases, and 10 bases lay between the germline ends. CDR3 size: 12 residues. CDR1 MDHEN and CDR2 SYDVKM come from the germline V gene. The CDR3 protein is CASKDRSYEQYF. The CDR3 DNA follows: TGTGCCAGCAAAGACAGAAGCTACGAGCAGTACTTC.

The J gene is TRBJ1-1, the V gene TRBV19; no definite D call. Trimming shortened V by 6 bases and J by 5 bases, and 16 bases separated the two germline ends. The CDR3 contains 14 residues. Germline CDR1 reads LNHDA; CDR2 reads SQIVND (reference sequence). The CDR3 nucleotides are TGTGCCAGTAGGGTTAGCGGGCAAAGGACTGAAGCTTTCTTT. Its protein product is CASRVSGQRTEAFF.

This clone was seen just once. This chain's CDR3 is CASSPTANNSPLHF. CDR3 in DNA: TGTGCCAGCTCACCCACCGCAAATAATTCACCCCTCCACTTT. The V gene is TRBV18, the J gene TRBJ1-6; D gene ambiguous. The CDR3 consists of 14 residues. Germline CDR1 and CDR2: KGHSH and LQKENI. Deletions cut 3 bases from V and 5 bases from J, with 8 bases between.

This clone was observed once. The J gene is TRBJ2-1, the V gene TRBV7-6; TRBD2 is a possible D gene (5 bases). The germline V and J ends were trimmed by 5 bases and 6 bases, with 14 bases remaining between them. This CDR3 is built from 14 residues. Germline CDR1 is SGHVS and CDR2 is FNYEAQ. Written as DNA, the CDR3 is TGTGCCAGCAGCCCCGCGGGCGAAGGCAATGAGCAGTTCTTC. Its protein product is CASSPAGEGNEQFF.

This clone was recorded only once. This chain joins TRBV25-1 and TRBJ2-1; the match to TRBD2 covers 10 bases. This CDR3 is built from 18 residues. V shed 0 bases and J 0 bases; nucleotides not matched to a gene: 5. Germline loops: CDR1 MGHDK, CDR2 SYGVNS. CDR3 sequence: CASSEYGASGSSYNEQFF. DNA of the CDR3: TGTGCCAGCAGTGAATATGGGGCTAGCGGGAGCTCCTACAATGAGCAGTTCTTC.

On this clone itself: One end of the junction is discordant with germline, which a read error may explain. The chain's CDR3 is CSVEDHSRTSSGDTIYF. The DNA for the CDR3 is TGCAGCGTTGAAGACCATTCCAGGACAAGCTCTGGAGACACCATATATTTT. The V call is TRBV29-1, the J call TRBJ1-3, with a possible D match to TRBD1 (5 bases). This CDR3 is built from 17 residues. Germline-derived CDR1 and CDR2 are SQVTM and ANQGSEA.

V usage is TRBV7-9 and J usage is TRBJ2-2; tentative D call: TRBD2 (6 bases). Trimming stripped 10 bases from V and 1 base from J, with 7 bases between. CDR1 and CDR2 from the germline V gene are SEHNR and FQNEAQ (reference sequence). The CDR3 covers 12 residues. CDR3 in amino acids: CATGGNTGELFF. The CDR3 bases are TGTGCCACCGGGGGGAACACCGGGGAGCTGTTTTTT.

This clone was found once. The chain has TRBV7-6 and TRBJ2-7; possible D gene TRBD1, 5 bases. From germline, CDR1 is SGHVS and CDR2 FNYEAQ. The V and J ends lost 2 bases and 3 bases respectively, with 14 bases between them. CDR3 length equals 15 residues. Written as DNA, the CDR3 is TGTGCCAGCAGCTTATTCGCCCAAGGGGACTACGAGCAGTACTTC. It translates to CASSLFAQGDYEQYF.

This clone was counted a single time. The chain's CDR3 is CASSYSPGGLTDTQYF. CDR3 sequence (DNA): TGTGCCAGCAGTTACTCTCCCGGGGGGCTCACAGATACGCAGTATTTT. J is TRBJ2-3 and V is TRBV6-5; perhaps TRBD2 as D (7 bases). The germline V gene encodes CDR1 MNHEY and CDR2 SVGAGI. V lost 0 bases, J lost 2 bases, and 12 bases lay in between. The CDR3 loop spans 16 amino acids.

The V gene is TRBV28, the J gene TRBJ2-3; 8 positions agree with TRBD2. This CDR3 has 15 amino acids. After removal of 9 bases from V and 2 bases from J, the junction contained 10 bases not matched to a gene. Germline V lookup: CDR1 MDHEN, CDR2 SYDVKM. Here the CDR3 DNA reads TGTGCCAGTCAATCCACGGGAGGGTCCACAGATACGCAGTATTTT. It codes for CASQSTGGSTDTQYF.

As to this clone: The sample holds other DNA sequences that translate to the same CDR3. V and J are TRBV27 and TRBJ2-2; 9 nucleotides agree with TRBD1. J was trimmed by 6 bases and V by 5 bases; bases with no gene match: 4. This CDR3 has 14 residues. The germline gives CDR1 MNHEY, CDR2 SMNVEV (reference sequence). The CDR3 DNA is TGTGCCAGCAGTCGCACAGGGGGCTCCGGGGAGCTGTTTTTT. It yields the protein CASSRTGGSGELFF.

The chain has TRBV27 and TRBJ2-3; 8 nucleotides line up with TRBD1. CDR3 length: 16 residues. J lost 7 bases, V lost 5 bases, and 14 bases had no gene match. Per germline, CDR1 MNHEY and CDR2 SMNVEV (reference sequence). The CDR3 here is CASSLTSGQVLYTQYF. The DNA of the CDR3 is TGTGCCAGCAGTCTAACCTCGGGACAGGTTCTTTATACGCAGTATTTT.

This clone has a handful of counts. The CDR3 nucleotides are TGCGCCAGCAGCCTGGGGATGGGCTACGAGCAGTACTTC. As protein: CASSLGMGYEQYF. The rearrangement joins TRBV5-1 to TRBJ2-7, with unresolved D. V lost 4 bases and J lost 3, with 11 bases in between. The CDR3 covers 13 residues. The V gene's germline CDR1 is SGHRS and CDR2 YFSETQ. Using reference TRBV5-1 and TRBJ2-7 for the parts outside the CDR3, the full variable domain is KAGVTQTPRYLIKTRGQQVTLSCSPISGHRSVSWYQQTPGQGLQFLFEYFSETQRNKGNFPGRFSGRQFSNSRSEMNVSTLELGDSALYLCASSLGMGYEQYFGPGTRLTVT.

This clone was seen once. The CDR3 region is CASSQGGGVGSRETQYF. CDR3 bases: TGCGCCAGCAGCCAAGGGGGCGGAGTGGGTTCGAGAGAGACCCAGTACTTC. The chain employs TRBV4-1 and TRBJ2-5, with TRBD1 as a possible D gene (5 bases). The V end lost 1 base, the J end lost 4 bases, and 19 bases lay between the germline ends. The CDR3 is made up of 17 amino acids. CDR1 is MGHRA, CDR2 YSYEKL, per germline.